These T cell receptor beta chains were read from a single sample in a study of shared clonotypes between healthy human individuals. Method: immunoSEQ multiplex PCR; TCRdb's copy keeps in-frame clones and lacks some. The sample holds over a million clones, 95% to 97% seen once. Sequenced input: naive CD4+ T cells sorted from blood. The receptors come from a man aged 30 to 39 in good health. The CDR3 runs from the conserved cysteine through the conserved F or W. The order of the fields is clone size, V gene, J gene, D gene, CDR3 DNA, CDR3 protein. A D gene is named only where the DNA matches it firmly. Not all rows give a size; the values are once, few, many and, for expanded clones, a class.

abundance: NA; v_gene: TRBV11-3; j_gene: TRBJ2-2; d_gene: TRBD1; CDR3nt: TGTGCCAGCAGCTTACAGGGGGCGGGCACCGGGGAGCTGTTTTTT; CDR3aa: CASSLQGAGTGELFF
abundance: NA; v_gene: TRBV7-8; j_gene: TRBJ2-1; d_gene: TRBD1; CDR3nt: TGTGCCAGCAGCTCGAGGACAGGGTGGAGCAATGAGCAGTTCTTC; CDR3aa: CASSSRTGWSNEQFF
abundance: NA; v_gene: TRBV28; j_gene: TRBJ1-5; d_gene: NA; CDR3nt: TGTGCCAGCAGTTTATTAAGCAATCAGCCCCAGCATTTT; CDR3aa: CASSLLSNQPQHF
abundance: once; v_gene: TRBV5-1; j_gene: TRBJ2-5; d_gene: TRBD2; CDR3nt: TGCGCCAGCAGCCCGTTGGGGGGGCAAGAGACCCAGTACTTC; CDR3aa: CASSPLGGQETQYF
abundance: NA; v_gene: TRBV5-5; j_gene: TRBJ2-1; d_gene: TRBD2; CDR3nt: TGTGCCAGCAGCTACCTAGCGGCGAATGAGCAGTTCTTC; CDR3aa: CASSYLAANEQFF
abundance: NA; v_gene: TRBV18; j_gene: TRBJ1-4; d_gene: NA; CDR3nt: TGTGCCAGCTCACCCGTCGGGGCAACTAATGAAAAACTGTTTTTT; CDR3aa: CASSPVGATNEKLFF
abundance: NA; v_gene: TRBV5-1; j_gene: TRBJ2-2; d_gene: NA; CDR3nt: TGCGCCAGCAGCTTCACCGGGGAGCTGTTTTTT; CDR3aa: CASSFTGELFF
abundance: NA; v_gene: TRBV30; j_gene: TRBJ2-7; d_gene: NA; CDR3nt: TGTGCCTGGAGTGTACGGCGGTGGTACGACTACGAGCAGTACTTC; CDR3aa: CAWSVRRWYDYEQYF
abundance: NA; v_gene: TRBV15; j_gene: TRBJ2-1; d_gene: TRBD2; CDR3nt: TGTGCCACCAGCAGGGCGGGACTAGCGGGAGACTTAGGGAGGTCCTCCTACAATGAGCAGTTCTTC; CDR3aa: CATSRAGLAGDLGRSSYNEQFF
abundance: NA; v_gene: TRBV6-6; j_gene: TRBJ2-2; d_gene: NA; CDR3nt: TGTGCCAGCATCTCGGACGGGCGGGCCGGGGAGCTGTTTTTT; CDR3aa: CASISDGRAGELFF
abundance: NA; v_gene: TRBV28; j_gene: TRBJ1-5; d_gene: NA; CDR3nt: TGTGCCAGCAGGGAAACAGGATATAGCAATCAGCCCCAGCATTTT; CDR3aa: CASRETGYSNQPQHF
abundance: NA; v_gene: TRBV18; j_gene: TRBJ2-1; d_gene: NA; CDR3nt: TGTGCCAGCTCGGGAGGAGGGGGTGAGCAGTTCTTC; CDR3aa: CASSGGGGEQFF
abundance: NA; v_gene: TRBV6-1; j_gene: TRBJ1-4; d_gene: NA; CDR3nt: TGTGCCAGCAGTGTGCCTACGGGTATTAATGAAAAACTGTTTTTT; CDR3aa: CASSVPTGINEKLFF
abundance: NA; v_gene: TRBV28; j_gene: TRBJ2-3; d_gene: NA; CDR3nt: TGTGCCAGCAGTTTATACGGGTCTACGCAGTATTTT; CDR3aa: CASSLYGSTQYF
abundance: NA; v_gene: TRBV27; j_gene: TRBJ2-1; d_gene: TRBD1; CDR3nt: TGTGCCAGCAGTTTAAGAGCGGGACAGGGGGACAATGAGCAGTTCTTC; CDR3aa: CASSLRAGQGDNEQFF
abundance: NA; v_gene: TRBV10-1; j_gene: TRBJ2-7; d_gene: NA; CDR3nt: TGCGCCAGCAGTGATTCCGGCAGGCCTTCCTACGAGCAGTACTTC; CDR3aa: CASSDSGRPSYEQYF
abundance: NA; v_gene: TRBV2; j_gene: TRBJ2-3; d_gene: TRBD2; CDR3nt: TGTGCCAGCAGGACTAGCGGGAGCACAGATACGCAGTATTTT; CDR3aa: CASRTSGSTDTQYF
abundance: NA; v_gene: TRBV5-1; j_gene: TRBJ2-3; d_gene: NA; CDR3nt: TGCGCCAGCAGCTTGGCTATATCCGGGACCCACACAGATACGCAGTATTTT; CDR3aa: CASSLAISGTHTDTQYF
abundance: once; v_gene: TRBV29-1; j_gene: TRBJ2-4; d_gene: NA; CDR3nt: TGCAGCGCTTTAGGGGGGGGGCGTCAGTACTTC; CDR3aa: CSALGGGRQYF
abundance: NA; v_gene: TRBV28; j_gene: TRBJ1-2; d_gene: NA; CDR3nt: TGTGCCAGCAGTTCAGGACCTCTCCTCCTTTATGGCTACACCTTC; CDR3aa: CASSSGPLLLYGYTF
abundance: once; v_gene: TRBV30; j_gene: TRBJ1-1; d_gene: NA; CDR3nt: TGTGCCTGGAGGAGGAGAAAGGGTGAAGCTTTCTTT; CDR3aa: CAWRRRKGEAFF
abundance: NA; v_gene: TRBV7-2; j_gene: TRBJ2-7; d_gene: NA; CDR3nt: TGTGCCAGCAGTCCCACTGGGGCCTACGAGCAGTACTTC; CDR3aa: CASSPTGAYEQYF
abundance: NA; v_gene: TRBV5-4; j_gene: TRBJ2-1; d_gene: NA; CDR3nt: TGTGCCAGCAGCTCCGGCGGGTCGGGCAATGAGCAGTTCTTC; CDR3aa: CASSSGGSGNEQFF
abundance: NA; v_gene: TRBV28; j_gene: TRBJ2-7; d_gene: NA; CDR3nt: TGTGCCAGCAGTTTATGGTCCCAGGGCCGGAACGAGCAGTACTTC; CDR3aa: CASSLWSQGRNEQYF
abundance: once; v_gene: TRBV28; j_gene: TRBJ2-7; d_gene: NA; CDR3nt: TGTGCCAGCAGCCTCACCATACTTCGGGGGCTCGAGCAGTACTTC; CDR3aa: CASSLTILRGLEQYF
abundance: NA; v_gene: TRBV2; j_gene: TRBJ2-7; d_gene: TRBD2; CDR3nt: TGTGCCAGCACGACTAGCGGGAGTCCCTACGAGCAGTACTTC; CDR3aa: CASTTSGSPYEQYF
abundance: NA; v_gene: TRBV19; j_gene: TRBJ2-1; d_gene: TRBD2; CDR3nt: TGTGCCAGTAGCCCCATGGGTGGGAGGGCCCGGGAGCAGTTCTTC; CDR3aa: CASSPMGGRAREQFF
abundance: NA; v_gene: TRBV30; j_gene: TRBJ2-2; d_gene: NA; CDR3nt: TGTGCCTGGAGTGCCCTCGGCGGGGACACCGGGGAGCTGTTTTTT; CDR3aa: CAWSALGGDTGELFF
abundance: NA; v_gene: TRBV5-6; j_gene: TRBJ2-1; d_gene: NA; CDR3nt: TGTGCCAGCAGCTGGTCCGCTGCTTACAATGAGCAGTTCTTC; CDR3aa: CASSWSAAYNEQFF
abundance: NA; v_gene: TRBV7-6; j_gene: TRBJ2-7; d_gene: NA; CDR3nt: TGTGCCAGCAGCTCCACTCCCTACGAGCAGTACTTC; CDR3aa: CASSSTPYEQYF
abundance: NA; v_gene: TRBV7-6; j_gene: TRBJ2-2; d_gene: NA; CDR3nt: TGTGCCAGCAGCGACTCCGGGACGGTGAACACCGGGGAGCTGTTTTTT; CDR3aa: CASSDSGTVNTGELFF
abundance: NA; v_gene: TRBV4-2; j_gene: TRBJ2-4; d_gene: NA; CDR3nt: TGTGCCAGCAGCCAAATAACAGGGTTCTTAGCCAAAAACATTCAGTACTTC; CDR3aa: CASSQITGFLAKNIQYF
abundance: NA; v_gene: TRBV28; j_gene: TRBJ1-4; d_gene: TRBD1; CDR3nt: TGTGCCAGCAGTTCCGACAGGGCCGATGAAAAACTGTTTTTT; CDR3aa: CASSSDRADEKLFF
abundance: NA; v_gene: TRBV4-2; j_gene: TRBJ2-3; d_gene: TRBD2; CDR3nt: TGTGCCAGCAGCCCCGTTCTAGCGGGAGTTGGAGATACGCAGTATTTT; CDR3aa: CASSPVLAGVGDTQYF
abundance: NA; v_gene: TRBV19; j_gene: TRBJ2-1; d_gene: NA; CDR3nt: TGTGCCAGTACCAAACAGGAATACAATGAGCAGTTCTTC; CDR3aa: CASTKQEYNEQFF
abundance: NA; v_gene: TRBV15; j_gene: TRBJ1-4; d_gene: NA; CDR3nt: TGTGCCACCAGCCAAAGACGCACTAATGAAAAACTGTTTTTT; CDR3aa: CATSQRRTNEKLFF
abundance: NA; v_gene: TRBV5-1; j_gene: TRBJ2-7; d_gene: TRBD1; CDR3nt: TGCGCCAGCAGCTCCGGGACAGGGGTTTACGAGCAGTACTTC; CDR3aa: CASSSGTGVYEQYF